In its sample, the clone carrying this TCR beta chain was seen a few times. Its antigen is not identified. The data are from a study of T cells in Graves' hyperthyroidism and ophthalmopathy. The CDR3 loop spans 18 amino acids. The J segment lost 3 bases and the V segment lost 2 bases, leaving 11 bases of the junction unmatched. Germline CDR1 MNHEY, CDR2 SVGAGI. RNA transcripts served as the template for amplifying TCR beta CDR3 regions. The TCR CDR3 first-round RT-PCR relied on the HTBI primer set. TCRdb analysed the multiplex PCR reads with MiXCR anew, one entry per CDR3 protein. The sample consists of a few hundred thousand distinct CDR3 sequences, 40% to 55% of them appearing once. Study results and limitations: Most clonotypes that expanded in the thyroid above 0.001 also showed up in blood.

This receptor was taken from a woman aged 18-35 years with Graves' hyperthyroidism. The chain combines TRBV6-5 with TRBJ2-5; 11 bases are shared with TRBD2. Sequenced sample: peripheral blood or thyroid tissue (not recorded which). The DNA for the CDR3 is TGTGCCAGCAGTTACGGTCCGGCGGTAGCGGGAGGGGAAGAGACCCAGTACTTC. Its translation is CASSYGPAVAGGEETQYF.